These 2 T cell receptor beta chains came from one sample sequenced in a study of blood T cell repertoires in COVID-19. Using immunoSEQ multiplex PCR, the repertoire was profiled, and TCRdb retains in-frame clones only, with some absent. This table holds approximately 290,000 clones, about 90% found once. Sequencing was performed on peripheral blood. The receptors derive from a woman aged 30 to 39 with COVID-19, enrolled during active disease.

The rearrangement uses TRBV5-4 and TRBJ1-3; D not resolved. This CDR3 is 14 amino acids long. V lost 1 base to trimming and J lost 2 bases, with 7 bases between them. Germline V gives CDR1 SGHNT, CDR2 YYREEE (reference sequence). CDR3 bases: TGTGCCAGCAGCTTGAATCTAGCTGGAAACACCATATATTTT. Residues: CASSLNLAGNTIYF.

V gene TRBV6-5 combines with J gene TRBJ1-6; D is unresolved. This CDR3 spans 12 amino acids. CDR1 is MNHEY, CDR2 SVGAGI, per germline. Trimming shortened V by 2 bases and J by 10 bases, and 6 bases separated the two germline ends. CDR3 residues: CASSYRESPLHF. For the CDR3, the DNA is TGTGCCAGCAGTTACAGAGAATCACCCCTCCACTTT.